Following are 32 T cell receptor beta chains from one sample sequenced in a study of response to subunit inactivated influenza vaccine. TCRdb itself ran the RT-PCR reads through MiXCR, one entry per CDR3 protein. The sample lists more than 500,000 distinct CDR3 sequences, about 10% occurring once. This sample also appeared in a second study, on T cells expressing NK-cell markers. That paper states: 5'RACE template switching built TCR beta cDNA with unique molecular identifiers.

Specimen: PBMCs from blood, collected on the day of vaccination. The receptors come from a man aged 50-60 years who received an inactivated influenza vaccine.

The CDR3 DNA sequence: TGTGCCAGCAGCTTCAGGGCCCCCGCCTACGAGCAGTACTTC. Translated: CASSFRAPAYEQYF. V and J are TRBV7-9 and TRBJ2-7, with D tentatively TRBD1 (5 bases). Trimming took off 3 bases at V and 2 bases at J, with 11 bases between the two ends. The CDR3 runs to 14 residues. Germline-derived CDR1 and CDR2 are SEHNR and FQNEAQ (reference sequence).

This clonotype was counted between two and nine times. The chain has TRBV20-1 and TRBJ1-4, with D unclear. This CDR3 has 13 amino acids. Germline loops: CDR1 DFQATT, CDR2 SNEGSKA (reference sequence). V was clipped by 6 bases and J by 0 bases, with 8 bases between them. CDR3 sequence: CSAVQPTNEKLFF. CDR3 coding DNA: TGCAGTGCGGTACAGCCAACTAATGAAAAACTGTTTTTT.

This clonotype has a handful of counts. The chain links TRBV11-2 to TRBJ2-7; no clear D. CDR1 and CDR2 (germline): SGHAT, FQNNGV. This CDR3 has 15 residues. V gave up 5 bases and J gave up 2 bases, with 16 bases separating them. Here the CDR3 reads CASSLGPTGTYEQYF. The CDR3 DNA reads TGTGCCAGCAGCCTCGGGCCAACCGGTACCTACGAGCAGTACTTC.

V is TRBV7-2 and J is TRBJ1-4; the D gene is possibly TRBD1 (5 bases). Per germline, CDR1 SGHTA and CDR2 FQGNSA. This CDR3 has 13 residues. V lost 6 bases to trimming and J lost 8 bases, with 13 bases between them. CDR3 nucleotides: TGTGCCAGCAGATCCACCCGGGGGGAAAAACTGTTTTTT. As protein: CASRSTRGEKLFF. The variable domain in full, completed from reference TRBV7-2 and TRBJ1-4, reads GAGVSQSPSNKVTEKGKDVELRCDPISGHTALYWYRQSLGQGLEFLIYFQGNSAPDKSGLPSDRFSAERTGGSVSTLTIQRTQQEDSAVYLCASRSTRGEKLFFGSGTQLSVL.

This sequence joins TRBV6-1 and TRBJ2-1; 8 positions match TRBD2. The germline gives CDR1 MNHNS, CDR2 SASEGT. The CDR3 consists of 15 residues. V shed 2 bases and J 5 bases; nucleotides not matched to a gene: 5. Here the CDR3 DNA reads TGTGCCAGCAGTGAACGGGGGGGCATCCACAATGAGCAGTTCTTC. This codes for CASSERGGIHNEQFF.

This sequence joins TRBV12-3 or TRBV12-4 and TRBJ2-2, with TRBD1 identical over 7 bases. Trimming removed 7 bases from V and 4 bases from J; junction bases left unmatched: 6. The CDR3 has 14 amino acids. CDR3 sequence: CASTRQGVTGELFF. CDR3 DNA sequence: TGTGCCAGCACCCGACAGGGTGTCACCGGGGAGCTGTTTTTT.

There are a few counts of this clonotype. The chain joins TRBV20-1 to TRBJ2-7; 7 positions agree with TRBD1. V dropped 6 bases and J dropped 0; count of bases not matched to a gene: 8. Germline V gives CDR1 DFQATT, CDR2 SNEGSKA (reference sequence). The CDR3 runs to 14 residues. CDR3 nucleotide sequence: TGCAGTGCGGAGCCAGGGGGACGCTCCTACGAGCAGTACTTC. This gives the protein CSAEPGGRSYEQYF.

Many counts were recorded for this clonotype. The rearrangement joins TRBV14 to TRBJ2-7; tentative D call: TRBD1 (6 bases). Looked up from germline, CDR1 is SGHDN and CDR2 is FVKESK. V was trimmed by 4 bases and J by 0 bases, leaving 10 bases between them. This CDR3 contains 14 residues. In nucleotides, the CDR3 is TGTGCCAGCAGCCCCACAGGGTTCTCCTACGAGCAGTACTTC. Residues: CASSPTGFSYEQYF.

There are many counts of this clonotype. V and J are TRBV5-1 and TRBJ2-2, with D possibly TRBD2 on 5 matching bases. Germline assignment: CDR1 SGHRS and CDR2 YFSETQ. V lost 0 bases to trimming and J lost 0 bases, with 6 bases between them. This CDR3 spans 15 amino acids. CDR3 residues: CASSLVGTNTGELFF. For the CDR3, the DNA is TGCGCCAGCAGCTTGGTCGGGACGAACACCGGGGAGCTGTTTTTT.

In its sample, this clonotype was seen many times. The genes are TRBV7-9 and TRBJ2-5; TRBD1 matches at 10 bases. The germline V gene encodes CDR1 SEHNR and CDR2 FQNEAQ (reference sequence). The V gene end was trimmed by 5 bases and the J gene end by 4 bases; junction bases not matched to a gene: 7. The CDR3 loop spans 15 amino acids. The CDR3 loop is CASSPWTGGRETQYF. For the CDR3, the DNA is TGTGCCAGCAGCCCATGGACAGGGGGGAGAGAGACCCAGTACTTC.

The V and J genes are TRBV3-1 and TRBJ2-1, with TRBD2 identical over 8 bases. The CDR3 is 18 amino acids. The V and J ends lost 4 bases and 3 bases, in that order; junction bases with no gene match: 14. CDR1 and CDR2 (germline): LGHDT, YNNKEL (reference sequence). The CDR3, as DNA: TGTGCCAGCAGCCCCCAAAATCCATCTAGCGGGTTCTACAATGAGCAGTTCTTC. Translation: CASSPQNPSSGFYNEQFF.

This clonotype was detected ten times or more. One junction end does not reproduce the germline sequence, and a read error may be involved. This rearrangement joins TRBV6-2 or TRBV6-3 to TRBJ2-7, with 8 nucleotides matching TRBD2. CDR3 size: 12 residues. CDR1 is MNHEY and CDR2 is SVGEGT in the germline V gene. For the CDR3, the DNA is TGTGCCAGCAGGCCGGGTAGCGGGACTCCCGACTTC. Amino acid sequence: CASRPGSGTPDF.

Many counts were recorded for this clonotype. The V gene is TRBV7-9, the J gene TRBJ2-7; tentative D call: TRBD1 (5 bases). The germline V and J ends were trimmed by 1 base and 6 bases, with 7 bases remaining between them. Germline V gene sequence: CDR1 SEHNR, CDR2 FQNEAQ (reference sequence). This CDR3 has 12 amino acids. Written as DNA, the CDR3 is TGTGCCAGCAGCTTAGAACAGGCCGAGCAGTACTTC. Amino acid sequence: CASSLEQAEQYF.

The chain couples TRBV28 to TRBJ2-1; the D is unclear. Trimming shortened V by 4 bases and J by 8 bases, and 21 bases separated the two germline ends. Looked up from germline, CDR1 is MDHEN and CDR2 is SYDVKM. The CDR3 sequence is 16 residues long. The CDR3 is CASSSPGRNLFHEQFF. Written as DNA, the CDR3 is TGTGCCAGCAGTTCCCCAGGACGGAACCTCTTCCATGAGCAGTTCTTC.

J is TRBJ2-1 and V is TRBV20-1, with 8 bases that match TRBD2. Germline CDR1 is DFQATT and CDR2 is SNEGSKA (reference sequence). The CDR3 consists of 12 residues. J lost 5 bases, V lost 5 bases, and 2 bases had no gene match. For the CDR3, the DNA is TGCAGTGCTGGGACTAGAAACAATGAGCAGTTCTTC. It translates to CSAGTRNNEQFF.

This clonotype was detected ten times or more. V and J are TRBV12-3 or TRBV12-4 and TRBJ1-2; possibly TRBD1 for D (6 bases). The CDR3 runs to 15 residues. V lost 4 bases, J lost 8 bases, and 20 bases lay in between. In DNA form, the CDR3 reads TGTGCCAGCAGTTCCGTACAGGACAGAGGAGGAGGCTACACCTTC. This gives the protein CASSSVQDRGGGYTF.

This clonotype was counted between two and nine times. The CDR3 protein is CASSPQRNYEQYF. DNA of the CDR3: TGTGCCAGCAGCCCTCAGCGGAACTACGAGCAGTACTTC. The chain links TRBV7-2 to TRBJ2-7; the D gene is possibly TRBD2 (5 bases). Germline V CDR1 and CDR2: SGHTA, FQGNSA. V shed 5 bases and J shed 3 bases, with 11 bases lying between them. The length of the CDR3 is 13 residues.

This clonotype came up a few times. The rearrangement joins TRBV6-2 or TRBV6-3 to TRBJ2-3, with TRBD2 identical over 7 bases. The V segment lost 6 bases and the J segment 2 bases; nucleotides outside the gene matches: 8. Germline values: CDR1 MNHEY, CDR2 SVGEGT. The CDR3 has 15 residues. The CDR3 protein is CASREGAGYTDTQYF. CDR3 in DNA: TGTGCCAGCAGGGAAGGAGCGGGGTACACAGATACGCAGTATTTT.

This clonotype was seen ten or more times. The chain joins TRBV28 to TRBJ1-6; perhaps TRBD1 as D (5 bases). The CDR3 length is 12 residues. Germline lookup yields CDR1 MDHEN and CDR2 SYDVKM. Trimming took 6 bases from V and 7 from J, leaving 7 bases between them. This CDR3 reads CASRQGNSPLHF. The CDR3 nucleotides read TGTGCCAGCAGGCAGGGAAATTCACCCCTCCACTTT.

This chain links TRBV6-1 with TRBJ1-2, with 11 bases matching TRBD1. CDR3 length: 14 amino acids. Germline V lookup: CDR1 MNHNS, CDR2 SASEGT. The V gene end was trimmed by 6 bases and the J gene end by 8 bases; junction bases not matched to a gene: 8. The CDR3 DNA reads TGTGCCAGCAGCTCGCCGGGACAGGGGGAGGGCTACACCTTC. Its protein product is CASSSPGQGEGYTF.

This clonotype was counted between two and nine times. V and J are TRBV11-3 and TRBJ2-1; D is ambiguous. The CDR3 runs 13 residues. Trimming removed 1 base at V and 6 bases at J, with 7 bases between. Germline V gene lookup returns CDR1 SGHNT and CDR2 YENEEA. CDR3 nucleotide sequence: TGTGCCAGCAGCTTAGCGTCCAGCAATGAGCAGTTCTTC. This gives the protein CASSLASSNEQFF. Full variable domain (outside the CDR3, taken from reference TRBV11-3 and TRBJ2-1): EAGVVQSPRYKIIEKKQPVAFWCNPISGHNTLYWYLQNLGQGPELLIRYENEEAVDDSQLPKDRFSAERLKGVDSTLKIQPAELGDSAVYLCASSLASSNEQFFGPGTRLTVL.

The chain employs TRBV5-1 and TRBJ1-1, with TRBD1 as a possible D gene (5 bases). Germline V gene data show CDR1 as SGHRS and CDR2 as YFSETQ. V lost 5 bases and J 3 bases, leaving 5 bases between the germline ends. The CDR3 runs to 11 residues. The CDR3, as DNA: TGCGCCAGCAGGGGGGACACTGAAGCTTTCTTT. This translates into CASRGDTEAFF. Full variable domain (remainder filled in from reference TRBV5-1 and TRBJ1-1): KAGVTQTPRYLIKTRGQQVTLSCSPISGHRSVSWYQQTPGQGLQFLFEYFSETQRNKGNFPGRFSGRQFSNSRSEMNVSTLELGDSALYLCASRGDTEAFFGQGTRLTVV.

The V gene is TRBV29-1, the J gene TRBJ2-1, with a tentative D call TRBD1 (6 bases). Germline loops: CDR1 SQVTM, CDR2 ANQGSEA. Trimming removed 7 bases from V and 6 bases from J, with 13 bases in between. This CDR3 has 12 amino acids. CDR3 sequence (DNA): TGCAGCGGGGGGCGGGTGATCAATGAGCAGTTCTTC. Protein: CSGGRVINEQFF.

This clonotype was seen many times. The chain carries TRBV29-1 and TRBJ2-1; no definite D call. CDR1 is SQVTM, CDR2 ANQGSEA, per germline. V gave up 1 base and J gave up 9 bases, with 7 bases separating them. CDR3 size: 11 residues. CDR3 amino acids: CSVEAWGEQFF. In DNA form, the CDR3 reads TGCAGCGTTGAAGCCTGGGGTGAGCAGTTCTTC.

The chain has TRBV6-1 and TRBJ1-2, with no clear D. V lost 6 bases to trimming and J lost 8 bases, with 19 bases between them. Germline assignment: CDR1 MNHNS and CDR2 SASEGT. The length of the CDR3 is 14 residues. The CDR3 nucleotides read TGTGCCAGCAGGGTACGGGCCGGCGGGAGAGGCTACACCTTC. Amino acids: CASRVRAGGRGYTF.

In this sample, this clonotype turned up many times. J is TRBJ1-1 and V is TRBV20-1; a weak D match, TRBD1 (5 bases). Germline V gene sequence: CDR1 DFQATT, CDR2 SNEGSKA (reference sequence). V dropped 3 bases and J dropped 0 bases, with 14 bases sitting between them. The CDR3 length is 15 residues. The CDR3 DNA reads TGCAGTGCTAGTGGGGGAGAGAAGATGAACACTGAAGCTTTCTTT. Translated: CSASGGEKMNTEAFF.

This clonotype has more than one count but fewer than ten. The J gene is TRBJ1-4, the V gene TRBV18; tentative D call: TRBD1 (5 bases). The CDR3 loop spans 14 amino acids. Germline CDR1 and CDR2: KGHSH and LQKENI. The V end was cut by 5 bases, the J end by 8 bases, with 15 bases between. CDR3 sequence reads: CASSKDKGGEKLFF. The DNA of the CDR3 is TGTGCCAGCTCAAAGGACAAGGGCGGCGAAAAACTGTTTTTT. Based on the CDR3 plus reference TRBV18 and TRBJ1-4, the full variable domain is NAGVMQNPRHLVRRRGQEARLRCSPMKGHSHVYWYRQLPEEGLKFMVYLQKENIIDESGMPKERFSAEFPKEGPSILRIQQVVRGDSAAYFCASSKDKGGEKLFFGSGTQLSVL.

A few counts support this clonotype. This chain joins TRBV2 and TRBJ1-2, with D tentatively TRBD1 (6 bases). V was trimmed by 6 bases and J by 4 bases, leaving 18 bases between them. This CDR3 region has 15 residues. Germline CDR1 is SNHLY and CDR2 is FYNNEI. CDR3 sequence (DNA): TGTGCCAGCAGCCTAACACAGGGTAACCTCTATGGCTACACCTTC. This sequence encodes CASSLTQGNLYGYTF.

The table lists this clonotype with a few counts. The chain recombines TRBV4-1 with TRBJ2-7; D may be TRBD1 or TRBD2 (5 bases each). This CDR3 is built from 16 residues. Germline CDR1 and CDR2: MGHRA and YSYEKL. V dropped 0 bases and J dropped 2 bases, with 14 bases sitting between them. Here the CDR3 reads CASSQDRDGPTYEQYF. The DNA of the CDR3 is TGCGCCAGCAGCCAAGACCGGGACGGACCAACCTACGAGCAGTACTTC.

This clonotype was counted only a few times. The J gene is TRBJ2-7, the V gene TRBV4-1; 9 nucleotides match TRBD1. The CDR3 runs 16 residues. Germline CDR1 is MGHRA and CDR2 is YSYEKL. Unmatched junction bases numbered 7, after V lost 2 bases and J lost 2 bases. This CDR3 is CASSQFPGTGPYEQYF. CDR3 bases: TGCGCCAGCAGCCAATTTCCCGGGACAGGGCCCTACGAGCAGTACTTC.

This chain uses TRBV4-2 with TRBJ2-1; 7 nucleotides match TRBD2. The trim removed 4 bases at V and 10 bases at J, leaving 13 bases unmatched. Germline V gives CDR1 LGHNA, CDR2 YNFKEQ. This CDR3 has 15 residues. CDR3 region: CASSPTGTTPSEQFF. The CDR3 bases are TGTGCCAGCAGCCCAACCGGGACTACACCCTCAGAGCAGTTCTTC.

The CDR3 DNA reads as TGCAGTGCTACTCCTTTAGATGAGCAGTTCTTC. Protein: CSATPLDEQFF. The chain carries TRBV20-1 and TRBJ2-1; D is undetermined. CDR1 is DFQATT, CDR2 SNEGSKA, per germline (reference sequence). CDR3 length: 11 residues. V lost 4 bases to trimming and J lost 8 bases, with 9 bases between them.